This T cell receptor (beta chain) was sequenced for a study of molecular identifiers for immune sequencing clone quantification. General observations from the study: Even with one million naive cells present, spiked Jurkat TCR RNA from one cell was reportedly detectable. Same-barcode identical TCR molecules could make highly expanded clones look smaller than they are.

Concerning this clonotype itself: Its specificity is not known. A junction boundary mismatches the germline segment, possibly from a read error.

MiXCR, applied by TCRdb to the PCR reads, yields one record per CDR3 protein. Seen here are 55,000 to 75,000 distinct CDR3 sequences, around a sixth observed once, and the top ten hold roughly 1.4%. The CDR3 runs 16 residues. Per the germline V gene, CDR1 is SGHTA and CDR2 is FQGNSA. Sorting selected naive CD8 T cells with a CD8+CD4-CCR7+CD45RA+ phenotype. Sequencing was done on a sample of naive CD8+ T cells from blood, with Jurkat cell RNA spiked in. The subset is: FACS-sorted CD8+CD4-CCR7+CD45RA+ naive T cells. This receptor was obtained from a human donor in good health. Some libraries in this study had Jurkat cell RNA spiked in. The chain joins TRBV7-2 to TRBJ2-3; D perhaps matches TRBD2 (6 bases). CDR3 sequence (DNA): TGCGCCAGCAGCTTAGGCTGGCGGGGACCCTCAGATATGCAGTATTTT. Encoded protein: CASSLGWRGPSDMQYF.